This TCR beta chain came from a study of PD-1 blockade in mismatch repair-deficient tumors. Here immunoSEQ multiplex PCR was the method, and the copy in TCRdb shows in-frame clones only, minus some. The table records around 62,000 clones, approximately 82% of them present only once. Study results and limitations: After pembrolizumab, tumor-resident clones rose rapidly, then generally contracted before radiologic responses.

A word on this clone: What it binds is not known. A read error may account for a junction end that differs from germline.

In germline, CDR1 is SGHAT, CDR2 FQNNGV. The CDR3 is 15 residues long. This chain links TRBV11-2 with TRBJ2-3; D is unresolved. The material sequenced was peripheral blood, taken 2 weeks after starting pembrolizumab. The source of this sequence is an adult with mismatch repair-deficient cancer. The CDR3 DNA sequence: TGTGCCAGCAGCTTCCAAAATCTCGGTGCGGATACGCAGTGTTTT. It yields the protein CASSFQNLGADTQCF. Together with reference TRBV11-2 and TRBJ2-3, the CDR3 gives the full variable domain: EAGVAQSPRYKIIEKRQSVAFWCNPISGHATLYWYQQILGQGPKLLIQFQNNGVVDDSQLPKDRFSAERLKGVDSTLKIQPAKLEDSAVYLCASSFQNLGADTQCFGPGTRLTVL.